This TCR beta chain comes out of a study of OX40 agonist ivuxolimab in advanced cancers. Study-level information: Intravenous ivuxolimab at 0.01 to 10 mg/kg was given to patients every 2 weeks. A male proportion of about 84% was recorded, with mean age roughly 62 years and range about 20 to 90. Study conclusions and caveats: Certain nonresponders likewise exhibited a low normalized T-cell clonal expansion.

Germline CDR1 is GTSNPN and CDR2 is SVGIG (reference sequence). V was trimmed by 3 bases and J by 0 bases, leaving 18 bases between them. The CDR3 runs to 16 residues. On this clone: Its antigen is as yet unknown.

The method was immunoSEQ multiplex PCR; TCRdb's version includes in-frame clones alone and lacks a portion of them. Of 55,000 to 90,000 clones listed, around 90% were seen once; the top ten hold roughly 2.4%. This material consisted of CD4+ or CD8+ T cells sorted from blood, taken in a trial of the OX40 agonist ivuxolimab. The chain is built from TRBV30 and TRBJ2-7, with D perhaps TRBD1 or TRBD2 (5 bases each). The receptor comes from an adult with an advanced solid tumor such as melanoma, head and neck, liver or kidney cancer. The CDR3 sequence is CAWSLPGTPGSYEQYF. The CDR3 coding sequence is TGTGCCTGGAGCTTACCCGGGACCCCGGGCTCCTACGAGCAGTACTTC.